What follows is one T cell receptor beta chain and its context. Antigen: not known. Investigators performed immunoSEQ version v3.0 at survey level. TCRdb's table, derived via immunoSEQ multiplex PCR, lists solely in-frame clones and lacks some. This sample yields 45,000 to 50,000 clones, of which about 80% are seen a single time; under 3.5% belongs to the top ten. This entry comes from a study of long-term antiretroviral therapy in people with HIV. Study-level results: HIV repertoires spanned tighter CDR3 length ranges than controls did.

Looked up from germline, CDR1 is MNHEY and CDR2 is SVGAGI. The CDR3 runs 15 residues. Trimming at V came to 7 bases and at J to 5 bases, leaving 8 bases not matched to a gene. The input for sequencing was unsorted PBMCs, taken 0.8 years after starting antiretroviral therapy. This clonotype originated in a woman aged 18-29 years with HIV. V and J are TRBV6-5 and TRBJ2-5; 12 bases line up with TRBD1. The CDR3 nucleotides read TGTGCCAGCACCAGGGACAGGGGGCTCTTTGAGACCCAGTACTTC. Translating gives CASTRDRGLFETQYF.